Listed below are T cell receptor beta chains from one sample, sequenced in a study of blood T cell repertoires in COVID-19. TCRdb keeps only in-frame clones here, not all; method: immunoSEQ multiplex PCR. Among approximately 75,000 clones listed, 85% were seen once. Specimen: peripheral blood. These receptor sequences come from a man older than 75 with acute or convalescent COVID-19. Each CDR3 is given with its conserved first and last residue. A D gene is named only where the DNA matches it firmly. Not all rows give a size; the values are once, few, many and, for expanded clones, a class.

-	TRBD2	TRBV4-2	TRBJ2-1	CASSQPSGYNEQFF	TGTGCCAGCAGCCAACCTAGCGGATACAATGAGCAGTTCTTC
-	-	TRBV7-9	TRBJ2-1	CASSLTAANNEQFF	TGTGCCAGCAGCCTCACAGCCGCGAACAATGAGCAGTTCTTC
-	TRBD2	TRBV6-2/TRBV6-3	TRBJ2-3	CASSFSGRGGTDTQYF	TGTGCCAGCAGTTTTAGCGGGAGAGGGGGCACAGATACGCAGTATTTT
-	-	TRBV4-1	TRBJ1-4	CASSQTGPKLFF	TGCGCCAGCAGTCAAACAGGGCCCAAACTGTTTTTT
-	-	TRBV28	TRBJ1-6	CASSPPGSSYNSPLHF	TGTGCCAGCAGTCCCCCCGGTAGCTCCTATAATTCACCCCTCCACTTT
few	TRBD2	TRBV11-2	TRBJ2-5	CASSLQGLEETQYF	TGTGCCAGCAGCTTGCAGGGACTAGAAGAGACCCAGTACTTC
-	-	TRBV28	TRBJ2-7	CASSSPGRGLDEQYF	TGTGCCAGCAGTTCACCGGGACGGGGACTGGACGAGCAGTACTTC
-	TRBD1	TRBV7-8	TRBJ1-2	CASSTRTGEVRYTF	TGTGCCAGCAGCACAAGGACAGGGGAGGTGCGCTACACCTTC
-	TRBD1	TRBV6-2/TRBV6-3	TRBJ2-5	CASSWDSGDQETQYF	TGTGCCAGCAGTTGGGACAGCGGTGACCAAGAGACCCAGTACTTC
-	TRBD1	TRBV9	TRBJ2-1	CASSVEEDRGSNEQFF	TGTGCCAGCAGCGTAGAGGAGGACAGGGGGTCGAATGAGCAGTTCTTC
-	TRBD1	TRBV28	TRBJ2-6	CASSPTGDWANVLTF	TGTGCCAGCAGCCCAACAGGGGATTGGGCCAACGTCCTGACTTTC
-	-	TRBV2	TRBJ2-7	CASKFARGTSNEQYF	TGTGCCAGCAAGTTTGCCCGGGGGACCAGCAACGAGCAGTACTTC
-	-	TRBV20-1	TRBJ2-3	CSASRTDTQYF	TGCAGTGCTAGCCGTACAGATACGCAGTATTTT
-	-	TRBV7-2	TRBJ2-7	CASSIEEGGELYEQYF	TGTGCCAGCAGTATCGAGGAGGGAGGAGAACTTTACGAGCAGTACTTC
-	-	TRBV6-6	TRBJ2-1	CASSRTGESYNEQFF	TGTGCCAGCAGTCGAACAGGTGAGAGCTACAATGAGCAGTTCTTC
-	TRBD1	TRBV28	TRBJ1-5	CASSLPTGLGQPQHF	TGTGCCAGCAGTCTACCGACAGGGTTAGGGCAGCCCCAGCATTTT
-	TRBD1	TRBV6-5	TRBJ2-7	CASSYSGGHEQYF	TGTGCCAGCAGTTATTCAGGGGGCCACGAGCAGTACTTC
-	TRBD1	TRBV25-1	TRBJ1-1	CASSGRRTGTMNTEAFF	TGTGCCAGCAGTGGAAGGCGGACAGGGACCATGAACACTGAAGCTTTCTTT
-	-	TRBV2	TRBJ1-1	CASRDVRDSLMNTEAFF	TGTGCCAGCAGAGACGTTAGGGACTCCCTCATGAACACTGAAGCTTTCTTT
-	TRBD1	TRBV6-5	TRBJ1-2	CASSYLPNDRVYGYTF	TGTGCCAGCAGTTACCTTCCCAATGACAGGGTTTATGGCTACACCTTC
-	TRBD1	TRBV7-9	TRBJ2-4	CASSKRQGNKNIQYF	TGTGCCAGCAGTAAACGACAGGGGAACAAAAACATTCAGTACTTC
-	-	TRBV1	TRBJ2-1	CTSSQDLLAGSHEQFF	TGCACCAGCAGCCAAGATTTACTAGCAGGGAGCCATGAGCAGTTCTTC
-	TRBD1	TRBV3-1/TRBV3-2	TRBJ1-6	CASSTLHWDSGNSPLHF	TGTGCCAGCAGCACCCTCCACTGGGACAGCGGTAATTCACCCCTCCACTTT
-	TRBD1	TRBV6-5	TRBJ1-1	CASSFWDSDSTEAFF	TGTGCCAGCAGTTTTTGGGACAGCGATTCCACTGAAGCTTTCTTT
-	-	TRBV19	TRBJ1-4	CASSIAGALNEKLFF	TGTGCCAGTAGTATAGCAGGGGCGCTAAATGAAAAACTGTTTTTT
-	-	TRBV18	TRBJ1-5	CASSPFAGRANQPQHF	TGTGCCAGCTCACCATTTGCAGGGAGGGCCAATCAGCCCCAGCATTTT
once	-	TRBV5-4	TRBJ2-7	CASSSRDFRTYEQYF	TGTGCCAGCAGCTCCCGGGACTTTAGGACATACGAGCAGTACTTC
-	-	TRBV5-1	TRBJ2-7	CASSLGLAYSSYEQYF	TGCGCCAGCAGCTTGGGGCTAGCGTACAGCTCCTACGAGCAGTACTTC
once	-	TRBV6-5	TRBJ2-3	CASRRGDTQYF	TGTGCCAGCAGAAGGGGGGATACGCAGTATTTT
-	-	TRBV20-1	TRBJ2-7	CSARLAYEQYF	TGCAGTGCTAGGCTAGCCTACGAGCAGTACTTC
-	TRBD1	TRBV19	TRBJ1-1	CASNGRTGVQNTEAFF	TGTGCCAGTAATGGGAGGACAGGGGTACAGAACACTGAAGCTTTCTTT
-	TRBD1	TRBV7-9	TRBJ1-2	CASSLARTGLYGYTF	TGTGCCAGCAGCTTAGCCAGGACAGGGCTTTATGGCTACACCTTC
-	-	TRBV19	TRBJ1-2	CASHAVQYGYTF	TGTGCCAGTCACGCCGTGCAGTATGGCTACACCTTC
-	-	TRBV11-3	TRBJ1-1	CASSFTANTEAFF	TGTGCCAGCAGCTTCACAGCCAACACTGAAGCTTTCTTT
-	-	TRBV10-3	TRBJ2-3	CAISDSGVDTQYF	TGTGCCATCAGTGACTCCGGGGTGGATACGCAGTATTTT
-	-	TRBV10-3	TRBJ1-1	CAIRTLEGNTEAFF	TGTGCCATCAGGACCCTCGAGGGGAACACTGAAGCTTTCTTT
-	-	TRBV27	TRBJ2-7	CASSLSRTGTYEQYF	TGTGCCAGCAGTTTATCGCGTACAGGCACCTACGAGCAGTACTTC
-	-	TRBV7-2	TRBJ1-1	CASSFRWVGENTEAFF	TGTGCCAGCAGCTTCAGGTGGGTAGGGGAGAACACTGAAGCTTTCTTT
-	TRBD1	TRBV6-4	TRBJ1-5	CASSGDRGQPQHF	TGTGCCAGCAGTGGGGACAGGGGCCAGCCCCAGCATTTT
-	-	TRBV28	TRBJ2-3	CASSSYTDTQYF	TGTGCCAGCAGTTCCTATACAGATACGCAGTATTTT
-	-	TRBV7-2	TRBJ1-6	CASSLTGNNSPLHF	TGTGCCAGCAGCTTAACGGGGAATAATTCACCCCTCCACTTT
-	TRBD1	TRBV29-1	TRBJ1-2	CSVTGGGYGYTF	TGCAGCGTTACAGGGGGCGGATATGGCTACACCTTC
few	-	TRBV7-2	TRBJ1-3	CASSPSGGSPTIYF	TGTGCCAGCTCCCCGTCTGGGGGGTCGCCCACCATATATTTT
-	TRBD1	TRBV6-5	TRBJ2-7	CASSYGTGGPYEQYF	TGTGCCAGCAGTTACGGGACAGGGGGTCCCTACGAGCAGTACTTC
-	TRBD1	TRBV28	TRBJ1-2	CASSQQGNYGYTF	TGTGCCAGCAGTCAACAGGGGAACTATGGCTACACCTTC
-	TRBD1	TRBV24-1	TRBJ2-1	CATSDPGQGSYNEQFF	TGTGCCACCAGTGACCCGGGACAGGGCTCCTACAATGAGCAGTTCTTC
once	-	TRBV6-5	TRBJ2-3	CASSLGASTDTQYF	TGTGCCAGCAGTTTAGGGGCGAGCACAGATACGCAGTATTTT
-	TRBD2	TRBV7-9	TRBJ2-7	CASSLGTSGSYEQYF	TGTGCCAGCAGCTTAGGGACTAGCGGCTCCTACGAGCAGTACTTC
-	-	TRBV27	TRBJ1-1	CASSYSLSQTVNTETFF	TGTGCCAGCAGTTATTCTTTATCTCAGACAGTGAACACTGAAACTTTCTTT
-	TRBD1	TRBV14	TRBJ1-1	CASSGQLLQNAEAFF	TGTGCCAGCTCGGGACAGCTTCTTCAGAACGCTGAAGCTTTCTTT
-	TRBD2	TRBV29-1	TRBJ2-5	CSVVAGVRETQYF	TGCAGCGTTGTAGCGGGAGTTCGGGAGACCCAGTACTTC
-	TRBD2	TRBV7-9	TRBJ2-1	CASSLIAGGHNEQFF	TGTGCCAGCAGCTTAATAGCGGGAGGCCACAATGAGCAGTTCTTC
-	-	TRBV11-3	TRBJ2-4	CASSTTGVGIQYF	TGTGCCAGCAGCACTACGGGGGTGGGCATTCAGTACTTC
-	TRBD1	TRBV5-6	TRBJ1-6	CASSLGTGDYNSPLHF	TGTGCCAGCAGTTTGGGGACAGGGGATTATAATTCACCCCTCCACTTT
-	-	TRBV11-3	TRBJ2-7	CASSLDEFTGYSGEQYF	TGTGCCAGCAGCTTAGACGAGTTCACAGGGTATTCGGGCGAGCAGTACTTC
-	TRBD2	TRBV11-2	TRBJ2-7	CASSLVSGKDEQYF	TGTGCCAGCAGCTTAGTTAGCGGGAAGGACGAGCAGTACTTC
-	TRBD1	TRBV19	TRBJ1-1	CASTPRTGLNTEAFF	TGTGCCAGTACCCCACGGACAGGGCTGAACACTGAAGCTTTCTTT
once	TRBD2	TRBV9	TRBJ2-1	CASSAGLAGVGYNEQFF	TGTGCCAGCAGCGCCGGACTAGCGGGAGTGGGCTACAATGAGCAGTTCTTC
-	TRBD2	TRBV7-2	TRBJ2-1	CASSLESGGLAANEQFF	TGTGCCAGCAGCTTAGAGAGTGGAGGACTAGCGGCCAATGAGCAGTTCTTC
few	TRBD2	TRBV7-2	TRBJ2-3	CASSLVGTSGGRGTQYF	TGTGCCAGCAGCTTAGTCGGTACTAGCGGGGGAAGAGGTACGCAGTATTTT